This T cell receptor beta chain was retrieved from a study of cytomegalovirus exposure and HLA in healthy donors. Study conclusions and caveats: A highly shared variant cluster was judged a likely technical artifact.

PCR primers comprised 60 Vbeta and 13 Jbeta primers. Sequenced by immunoSEQ multiplex PCR; TCRdb stores in-frame clones only, minus some. The top ten clones hold around 9.9% of a sample with approximately 120,000 clones, roughly 75% of them seen once. Remarks on this clone: The antigen remains undetermined.

Sample: PBMCs. This clonotype was sampled from a man aged 25 to 45 in good health and CMV-seropositive.

CDR3 sequence: CASSLFGDRQETQYF. In nucleotides, the CDR3 is TGTGCCAGCAGTTTATTCGGGGATCGCCAAGAGACCCAGTACTTC. The chain recombines TRBV28 with TRBJ2-5; weak D call: TRBD2 (5 bases). This CDR3 is built from 15 residues. CDR1 and CDR2 (germline): MDHEN, SYDVKM. Trimming took 1 base from V and 1 from J, leaving 10 bases between them.